This T cell receptor beta chain appears in the sequencing data of a study of T-cell reconstitution after alpha-beta-depleted transplantation in children. Unique molecular identifiers were incorporated into the prepared TCRbeta library. TCRdb fed the PCR reads into MiXCR, producing one record per CDR3 protein. The data hold under 450,000 distinct CDR3 sequences, with roughly 14% observed a single time. This clonotype came up many times. CDR3 size: 12 residues. V lost 5 bases and J 2 bases, leaving 7 bases between the germline ends. The V gene's germline CDR1 is SGHRS and CDR2 YFSETQ. The V gene is TRBV5-1, the J gene TRBJ1-1; no clear D. This material consisted of PBMCs, taken from the stem cell graft. This TCR derives from a human donor who donated a stem cell graft to a child with Fanconi anemia. CDR3 nucleotides: TGCGCCAGCAGACTTACAAACACTGAAGCTTTCTTT. This codes for CASRLTNTEAFF.